This T cell receptor (beta chain) emerged from a study of shared clonotypes between healthy human individuals. Execution of the assay was at deep level. Using immunoSEQ multiplex PCR, the repertoire was profiled, and TCRdb retains in-frame clones only, with some absent. The data contain 2,500,000 or so clones, approximately 93% of them singletons. CDR3 length: 14 amino acids. The germline CDR1 and CDR2 sequences are SGHRS and YFSETQ. V lost 4 bases, J lost 6 bases, and 13 bases lay in between. Remarks on this clone: The antigen is unknown.

Findings and limits, study-wide: Naive CD4 clonotypes overlapped across a handful of donors at around 4.7%. With few donors, the genetic and exposure-history diversity represented was limited. Clonotypes shared by all four sorted-subset donors had higher generation probabilities than non-shared clonotypes.

The specimen was naive CD4+ T cells from PBMCs. Subset indicated: CD45RA+ positively selected. The gene calls are TRBV5-1 and TRBJ1-4, with TRBD1 as a possible D gene (5 bases). The sequence was collected from a man between 18 and 29 years old in good health. Some clones in this sample may be carry-over from other donors' samples. This chain's CDR3 is CASSEGSGYEKLFF. CDR3 in DNA: TGCGCCAGCAGCGAGGGGTCAGGGTATGAAAAACTGTTTTTT.